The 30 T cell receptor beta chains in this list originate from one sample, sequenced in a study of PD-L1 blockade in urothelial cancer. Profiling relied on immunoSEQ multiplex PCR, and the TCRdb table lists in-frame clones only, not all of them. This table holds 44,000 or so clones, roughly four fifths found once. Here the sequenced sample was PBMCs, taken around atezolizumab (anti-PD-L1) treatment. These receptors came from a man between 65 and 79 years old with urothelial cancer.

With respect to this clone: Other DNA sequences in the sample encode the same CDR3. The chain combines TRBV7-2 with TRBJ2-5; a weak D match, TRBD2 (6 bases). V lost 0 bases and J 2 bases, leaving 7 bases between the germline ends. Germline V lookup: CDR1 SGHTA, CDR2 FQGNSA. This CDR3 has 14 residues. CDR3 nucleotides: TGTGCCAGCAGCTTAGCGGGAGGTCAAGAGACCCAGTACTTC. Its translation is CASSLAGGQETQYF.

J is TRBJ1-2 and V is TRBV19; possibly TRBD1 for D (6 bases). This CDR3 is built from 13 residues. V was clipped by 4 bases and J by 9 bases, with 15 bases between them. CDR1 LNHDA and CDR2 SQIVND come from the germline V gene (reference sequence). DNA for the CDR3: TGTGCCAGTAGTACCACTCCTACAGGGAGCTACACCTTC. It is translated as CASSTTPTGSYTF.

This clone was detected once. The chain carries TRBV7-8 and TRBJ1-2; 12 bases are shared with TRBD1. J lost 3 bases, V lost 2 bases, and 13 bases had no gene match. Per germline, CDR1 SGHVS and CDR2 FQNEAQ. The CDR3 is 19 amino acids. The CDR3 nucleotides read TGTGCCAGCAGCTTAAAATTGGGTGGGACAGGGGGCACTGACTATGGCTACACCTTC. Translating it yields CASSLKLGGTGGTDYGYTF.

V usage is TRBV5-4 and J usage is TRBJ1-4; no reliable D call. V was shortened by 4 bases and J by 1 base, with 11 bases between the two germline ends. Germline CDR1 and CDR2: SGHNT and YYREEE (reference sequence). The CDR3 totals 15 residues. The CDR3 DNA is TGTGCCAGCAGCCAGAACCGGGAAACTAATGAAAAACTGTTTTTT. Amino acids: CASSQNRETNEKLFF. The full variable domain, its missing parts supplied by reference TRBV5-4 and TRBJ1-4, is ETGVTQSPTHLIKTRGQQVTLRCSSQSGHNTVSWYQQALGQGPQFIFQYYREEENGRGNFPPRFSGLQFPNYSSELNVNALELDDSALYLCASSQNRETNEKLFFGSGTQLSVL.

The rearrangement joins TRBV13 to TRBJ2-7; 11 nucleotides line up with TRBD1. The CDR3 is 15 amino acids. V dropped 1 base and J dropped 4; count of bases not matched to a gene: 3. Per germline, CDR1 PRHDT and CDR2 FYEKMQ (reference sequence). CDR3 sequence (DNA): TGTGCCAGCAGCTTAGAGGGACAGGGGGAGTACGAGCAGTACTTC. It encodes CASSLEGQGEYEQYF.

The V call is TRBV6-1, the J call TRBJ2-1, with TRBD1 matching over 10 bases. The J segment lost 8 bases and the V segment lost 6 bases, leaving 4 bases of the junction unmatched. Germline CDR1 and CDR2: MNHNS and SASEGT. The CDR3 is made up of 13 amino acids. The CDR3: CASRETGGHEQFF. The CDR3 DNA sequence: TGTGCCAGCAGGGAGACAGGGGGCCATGAGCAGTTCTTC.

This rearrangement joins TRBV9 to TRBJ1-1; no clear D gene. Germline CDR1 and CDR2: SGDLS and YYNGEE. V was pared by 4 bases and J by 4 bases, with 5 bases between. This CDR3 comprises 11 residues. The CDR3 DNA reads TGTGCCAGCAGCCCTCGCACTGAAGCTTTCTTT. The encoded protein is CASSPRTEAFF.

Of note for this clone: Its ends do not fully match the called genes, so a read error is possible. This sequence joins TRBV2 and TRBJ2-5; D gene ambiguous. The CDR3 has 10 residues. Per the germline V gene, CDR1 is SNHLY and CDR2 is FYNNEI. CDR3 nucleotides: TGTGCCAGCAGCGAAGAGACCCAGTACTTC. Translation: CASSEETQYF.

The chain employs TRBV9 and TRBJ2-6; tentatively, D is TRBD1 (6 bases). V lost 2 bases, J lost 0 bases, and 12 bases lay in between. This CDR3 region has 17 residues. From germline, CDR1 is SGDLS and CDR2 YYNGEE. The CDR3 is CASSVDRRSSGANVLTF. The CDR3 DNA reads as TGTGCCAGCAGCGTCGACAGGCGTAGCTCTGGGGCCAACGTCCTGACTTTC.

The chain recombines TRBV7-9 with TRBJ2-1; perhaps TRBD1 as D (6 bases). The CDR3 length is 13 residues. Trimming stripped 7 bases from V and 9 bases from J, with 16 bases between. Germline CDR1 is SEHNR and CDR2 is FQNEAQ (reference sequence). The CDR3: CASTQGSWGEQFF. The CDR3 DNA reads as TGTGCCAGCACCCAGGGGAGCTGGGGTGAGCAGTTCTTC.

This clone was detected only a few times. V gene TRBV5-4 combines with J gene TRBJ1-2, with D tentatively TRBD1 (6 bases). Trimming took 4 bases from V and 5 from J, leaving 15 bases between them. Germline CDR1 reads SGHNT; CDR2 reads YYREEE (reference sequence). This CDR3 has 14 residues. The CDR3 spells CASSVSGTKYGYTF. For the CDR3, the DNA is TGTGCCAGCAGCGTATCCGGGACAAAGTATGGCTACACCTTC.

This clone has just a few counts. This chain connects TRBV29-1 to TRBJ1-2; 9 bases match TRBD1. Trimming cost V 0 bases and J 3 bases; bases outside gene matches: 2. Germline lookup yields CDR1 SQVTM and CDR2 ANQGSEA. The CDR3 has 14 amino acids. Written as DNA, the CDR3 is TGCAGCGTTGAAGATCGGGACAGGGACTATGGCTACACCTTC. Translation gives CSVEDRDRDYGYTF.

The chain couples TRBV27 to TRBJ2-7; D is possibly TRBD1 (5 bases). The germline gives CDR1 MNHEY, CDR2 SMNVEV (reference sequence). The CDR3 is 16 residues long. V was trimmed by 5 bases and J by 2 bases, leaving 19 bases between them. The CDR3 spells CASSNPRRQGPYEQYF. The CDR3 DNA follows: TGTGCCAGCAGTAACCCAAGGCGGCAGGGCCCCTACGAGCAGTACTTC.

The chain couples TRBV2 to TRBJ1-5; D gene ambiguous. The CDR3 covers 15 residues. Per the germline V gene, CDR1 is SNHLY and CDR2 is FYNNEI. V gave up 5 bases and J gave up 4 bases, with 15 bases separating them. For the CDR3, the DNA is TGTGCCAGCAGTCTAGAGCGGGTCGAAAATCAGCCCCAGCATTTT. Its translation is CASSLERVENQPQHF.

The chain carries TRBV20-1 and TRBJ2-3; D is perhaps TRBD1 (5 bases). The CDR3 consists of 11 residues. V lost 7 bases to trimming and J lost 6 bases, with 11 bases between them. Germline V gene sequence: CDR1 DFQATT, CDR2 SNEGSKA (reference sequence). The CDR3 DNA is TGCAGTGTATCCCCAGGGGATACGCAGTATTTT. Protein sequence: CSVSPGDTQYF.

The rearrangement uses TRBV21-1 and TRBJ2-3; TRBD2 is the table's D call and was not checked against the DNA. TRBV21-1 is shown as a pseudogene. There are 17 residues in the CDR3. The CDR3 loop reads CASSKAWFSGGTDTQYF. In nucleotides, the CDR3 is TGTGCCAGCAGCAAAGCGTGGTTTAGCGGGGGGACAGATACGCAGTATTTT.

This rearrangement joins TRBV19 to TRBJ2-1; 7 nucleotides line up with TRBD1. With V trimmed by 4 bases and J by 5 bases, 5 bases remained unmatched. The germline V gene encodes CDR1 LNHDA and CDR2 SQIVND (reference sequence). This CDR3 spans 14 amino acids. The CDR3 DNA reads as TGTGCCAGTAGTACTTATACAGGGGACAATGAGCAGTTCTTC. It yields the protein CASSTYTGDNEQFF.

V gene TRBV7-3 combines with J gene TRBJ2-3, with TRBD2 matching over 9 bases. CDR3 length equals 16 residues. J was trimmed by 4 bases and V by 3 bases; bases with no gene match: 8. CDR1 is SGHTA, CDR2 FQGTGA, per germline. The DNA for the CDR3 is TGTGCCAGCAGCTTGCATAGCGGGAGAGGCGCAGATACGCAGTATTTT. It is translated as CASSLHSGRGADTQYF. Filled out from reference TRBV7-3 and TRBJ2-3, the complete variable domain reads GAGVSQTPSNKVTEKGKYVELRCDPISGHTALYWYRQSLGQGPEFLIYFQGTGAADDSGLPNDRFFAVRPEGSVSTLKIQRTERGDSAVYLCASSLHSGRGADTQYFGPGTRLTVL.

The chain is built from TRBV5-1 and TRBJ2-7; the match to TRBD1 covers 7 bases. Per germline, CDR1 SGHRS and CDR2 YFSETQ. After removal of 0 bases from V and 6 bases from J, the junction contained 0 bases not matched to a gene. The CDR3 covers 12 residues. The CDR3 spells CASSLGTGEQYF. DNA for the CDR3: TGCGCCAGCAGCTTGGGGACAGGCGAGCAGTACTTC.

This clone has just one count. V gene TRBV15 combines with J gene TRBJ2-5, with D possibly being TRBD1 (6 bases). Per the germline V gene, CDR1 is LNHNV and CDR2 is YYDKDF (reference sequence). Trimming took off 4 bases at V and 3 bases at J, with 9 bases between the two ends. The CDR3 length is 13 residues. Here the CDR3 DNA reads TGTGCCACCAGCACCCGGGACAAAGAGACCCAGTACTTC. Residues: CATSTRDKETQYF.

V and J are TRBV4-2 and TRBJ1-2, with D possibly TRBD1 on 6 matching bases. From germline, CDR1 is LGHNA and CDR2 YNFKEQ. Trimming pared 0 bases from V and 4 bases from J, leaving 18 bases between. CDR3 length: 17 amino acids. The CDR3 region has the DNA TGTGCCAGCAGCCAAGACGCTATACAGGGCTGGACCTATGGCTACACCTTC. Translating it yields CASSQDAIQGWTYGYTF.

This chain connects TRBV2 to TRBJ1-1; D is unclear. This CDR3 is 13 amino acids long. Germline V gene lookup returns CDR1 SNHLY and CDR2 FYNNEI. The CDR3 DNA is TGTTCTCAGACGGTCCAGGCGAACACTGAAGCTTTCTTT. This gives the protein CSQTVQANTEAFF.

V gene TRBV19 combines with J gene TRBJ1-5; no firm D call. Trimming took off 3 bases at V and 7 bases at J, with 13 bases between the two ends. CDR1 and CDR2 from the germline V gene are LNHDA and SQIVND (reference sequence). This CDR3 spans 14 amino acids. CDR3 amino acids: CASSIRPGGQPQHF. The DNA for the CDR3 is TGTGCCAGTAGTATCAGGCCGGGAGGGCAGCCCCAGCATTTT.

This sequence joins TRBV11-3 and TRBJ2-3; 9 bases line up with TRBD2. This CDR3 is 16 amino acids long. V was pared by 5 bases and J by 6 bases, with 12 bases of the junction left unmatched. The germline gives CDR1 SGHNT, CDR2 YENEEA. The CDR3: CASSLRTSASRDTQYF. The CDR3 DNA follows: TGTGCCAGCAGCCTGAGGACTAGCGCATCCAGGGATACGCAGTATTTT.

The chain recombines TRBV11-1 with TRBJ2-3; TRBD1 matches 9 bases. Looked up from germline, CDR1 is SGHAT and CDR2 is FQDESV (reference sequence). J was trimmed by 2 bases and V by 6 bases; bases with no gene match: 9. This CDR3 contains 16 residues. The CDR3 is CASSLGGDRVTDTQYF. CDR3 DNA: TGTGCCAGCAGTCTCGGCGGGGACAGGGTCACAGATACGCAGTATTTT.

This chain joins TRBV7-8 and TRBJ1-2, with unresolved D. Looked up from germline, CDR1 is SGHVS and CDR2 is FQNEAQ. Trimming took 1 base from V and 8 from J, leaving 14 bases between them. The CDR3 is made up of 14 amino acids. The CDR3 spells CASSLVAGIGGYTF. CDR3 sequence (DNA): TGTGCCAGCAGCTTAGTTGCGGGGATTGGCGGCTACACCTTC.

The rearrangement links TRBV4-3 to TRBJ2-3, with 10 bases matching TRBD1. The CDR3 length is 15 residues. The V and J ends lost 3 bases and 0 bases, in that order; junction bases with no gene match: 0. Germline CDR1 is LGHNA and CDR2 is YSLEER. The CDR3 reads CASSQGQGSTDTQYF. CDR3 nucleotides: TGCGCCAGCAGCCAGGGACAGGGGAGCACAGATACGCAGTATTTT.

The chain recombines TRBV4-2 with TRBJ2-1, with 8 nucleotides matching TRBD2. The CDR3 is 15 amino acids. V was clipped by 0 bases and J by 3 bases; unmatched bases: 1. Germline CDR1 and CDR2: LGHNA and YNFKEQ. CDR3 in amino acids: CASSQDREGYNEQFF. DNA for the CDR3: TGTGCCAGCAGCCAAGACCGGGAGGGCTACAATGAGCAGTTCTTC.

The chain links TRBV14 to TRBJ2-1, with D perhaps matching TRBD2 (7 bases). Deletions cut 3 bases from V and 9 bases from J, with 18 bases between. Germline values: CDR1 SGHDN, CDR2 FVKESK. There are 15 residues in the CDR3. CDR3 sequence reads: CASSHPSGVRGEQFF. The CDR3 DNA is TGTGCCAGCAGCCATCCCAGCGGGGTCAGGGGTGAGCAGTTCTTC.

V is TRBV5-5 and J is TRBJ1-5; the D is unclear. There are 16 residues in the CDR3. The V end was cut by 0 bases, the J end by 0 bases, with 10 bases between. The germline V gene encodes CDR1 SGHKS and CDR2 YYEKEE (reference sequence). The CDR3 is CASSLAQINSNQPQHF. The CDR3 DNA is TGTGCCAGCAGCTTGGCGCAGATTAATAGCAATCAGCCCCAGCATTTT. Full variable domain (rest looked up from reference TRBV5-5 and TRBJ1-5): DAGVTQSPTHLIKTRGQQVTLRCSPISGHKSVSWYQQVLGQGPQFIFQYYEKEERGRGNFPDRFSARQFPNYSSELNVNALLLGDSALYLCASSLAQINSNQPQHFGDGTRLSIL.